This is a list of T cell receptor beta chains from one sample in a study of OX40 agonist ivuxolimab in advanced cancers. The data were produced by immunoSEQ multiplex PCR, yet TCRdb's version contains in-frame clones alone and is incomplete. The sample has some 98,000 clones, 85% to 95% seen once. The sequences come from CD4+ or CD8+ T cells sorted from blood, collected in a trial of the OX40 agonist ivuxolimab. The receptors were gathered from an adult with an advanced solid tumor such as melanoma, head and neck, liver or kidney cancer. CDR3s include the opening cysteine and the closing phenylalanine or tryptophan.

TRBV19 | CASSQASGMNEQFF
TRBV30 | CAWRAPGASYNEQFF
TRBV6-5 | CASSYPGNIQYF
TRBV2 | CASSEPDSFQYF
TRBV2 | CASSDPLPQFSTKQYF
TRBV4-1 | CASSQGTGRGGYTF
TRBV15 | CATSRGLAGRDWETQYF
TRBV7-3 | CASSTTNTDTQYF
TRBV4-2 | CASSQEGGGAQETQYF
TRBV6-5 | CASSYSLLGRPEAFF
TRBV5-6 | CASSLSDYSNQPQHF
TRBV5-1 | CASSPGTVGGTEAFF
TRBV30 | CAWNSRLEGANYGYTF
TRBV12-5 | CASGLDVDTQYF
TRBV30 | CAWSRNSGANVLTF
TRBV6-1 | CASSDPGQPQHF
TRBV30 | CAWSVMPGENQPQHF
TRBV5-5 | CASSSYGGVDTQYF
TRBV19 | CASSIDRGRTDTQYF
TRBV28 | CASSPPGGRDTQYF
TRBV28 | CASSILAGGTDTQYF
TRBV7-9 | CASSLDEQFF
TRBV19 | CASSIRGESTQYF
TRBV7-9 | CASSATGTVNQPQHF
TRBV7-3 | CASSRANTEAFF
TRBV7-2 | CASSGEGPSHNEQFF
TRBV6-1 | CASSPGVYNEQFF
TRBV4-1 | CASSRGQGVEEQYF
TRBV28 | CASSPGQSRNQPQHF
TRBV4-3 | CASSQPGTDTQYF
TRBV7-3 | CASSSHSWRGQETQYF
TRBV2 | CASKTSGSYNEQFF
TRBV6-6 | CASSYRGLEQFF
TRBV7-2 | CASSVRGGLGQPQHF
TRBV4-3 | CASSQLGGYTF
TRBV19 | CASTPWWEGLNTGELFF
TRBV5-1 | CASSLGEITDTQYF
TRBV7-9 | CATAVRELFF
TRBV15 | CATSRGTGGRPIEAFF
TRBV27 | CASSPDRQGYNEQFF